The 16 T cell receptor beta chains in this list originate from one sample, sequenced in a study of shared clonotypes between healthy human individuals. Some clones are missing from TCRdb's copy, which holds only in-frame ones; the method was immunoSEQ multiplex PCR. Here the sample spans roughly 2,000,000 clones, about 93% being singletons. The naive CD8 population came from CD45RO-negative cells selected for CCR7, without terminally differentiated effector memory CD45RA+ cells. Material: naive CD8+ T cells from PBMCs. Receptor source: a man younger than 35 in good health. Some clones in this sample may be carry-over from other donors' samples.

Concerning this clone itself: The identical CDR3 is also encoded by other nucleotide sequences in the sample. The rearrangement joins TRBV6-5 to TRBJ1-2; the D gene is possibly TRBD1 (6 bases). Germline V lookup: CDR1 MNHEY, CDR2 SVGAGI. CDR3 length: 13 amino acids. V lost 0 bases and J 5 bases, leaving 7 bases between the germline ends. CDR3 loop: CASSYSTGYGYTF. The CDR3 DNA reads TGTGCCAGCAGTTACTCTACAGGGTATGGCTACACCTTC.

This clone showed up just once. The chain links TRBV5-6 to TRBJ2-7; a weak D match, TRBD2 (6 bases). CDR1 is SGHDT, CDR2 YYEEEE, per germline. The V end was cut by 0 bases, the J end by 7 bases, with 17 bases between. The CDR3 has 15 amino acids. CDR3 protein: CASSLGASRGQEQYF. DNA of the CDR3: TGTGCCAGCAGCTTGGGCGCATCGCGGGGTCAGGAGCAGTACTTC. Variable domain in full (rest from reference TRBV5-6 and TRBJ2-7): DAGVTQSPTHLIKTRGQQVTLRCSPKSGHDTVSWYQQALGQGPQFIFQYYEEEERQRGNFPDRFSGHQFPNYSSELNVNALLLGDSALYLCASSLGASRGQEQYFGPGTRLTVT.

Written as DNA, the CDR3 is TGTGCCAGCTCACCAGTCAGACAGGGGACATCCCCGGATAGGTACAATGAGCAGTTCTTC. Amino acid sequence: CASSPVRQGTSPDRYNEQFF. The chain links TRBV18 to TRBJ2-1; 8 bases are a match to TRBD1. J lost 4 bases, V lost 2 bases, and 19 bases had no gene match. This CDR3 comprises 20 residues. The V gene's germline CDR1 is KGHSH and CDR2 LQKENI.

V gene TRBV27 combines with J gene TRBJ1-2; possibly TRBD1 for D (5 bases). V was trimmed by 6 bases and J by 6 bases, leaving 14 bases between them. Germline V gene lookup returns CDR1 MNHEY and CDR2 SMNVEV (reference sequence). This CDR3 comprises 13 residues. The CDR3 reads CASRGDWGDGYTF. CDR3 DNA: TGTGCCAGCAGGGGGGACTGGGGGGATGGCTACACCTTC.

V gene TRBV27 combines with J gene TRBJ1-1, with D unclear. Trimming shortened V by 6 bases and J by 0 bases, and 11 bases separated the two germline ends. CDR1 is MNHEY and CDR2 is SMNVEV in the germline V gene (reference sequence). This CDR3 spans 14 amino acids. The CDR3 is CASRQSTMNTEAFF. CDR3 DNA sequence: TGTGCCAGCAGGCAGAGTACTATGAACACTGAAGCTTTCTTT.

On this clone itself: At the DNA level, this CDR3 is encoded by other sequences in the same sample as well. This chain uses TRBV27 with TRBJ2-7; 11 nucleotides match TRBD2. CDR1 is MNHEY and CDR2 is SMNVEV in the germline V gene (reference sequence). The CDR3 length is 14 residues. V lost 5 bases and J lost 2; bases outside the gene matches: 2. The CDR3 coding sequence is TGTGCCAGCAGTATACTAGCGGGAGCCTACGAGCAGTACTTC. This encodes CASSILAGAYEQYF.

The chain has TRBV11-2 and TRBJ2-1; D might be TRBD2 (5 bases). Germline-derived CDR1 and CDR2 are SGHAT and FQNNGV. With 1 base removed from V and 0 bases from J, the gap between germline ends came to 7 bases. The CDR3 has 15 amino acids. Here the CDR3 DNA reads TGTGCCAGCAGCTTAGTAACTAGCTCCTACAATGAGCAGTTCTTC. As protein: CASSLVTSSYNEQFF.

The gene calls are TRBV4-3 and TRBJ1-5; a weak D match, TRBD1 (5 bases). Germline V CDR1 and CDR2: LGHNA, YSLEER. V was cut by 0 bases and J by 3 bases, with 12 bases left in between. The length of the CDR3 is 16 residues. In DNA, the CDR3 is TGCGCCAGCAGCCAAGATTCGGGGACGGACAATCAGCCCCAGCATTTT. This codes for CASSQDSGTDNQPQHF.

The chain recombines TRBV29-1 with TRBJ1-2; D is perhaps TRBD1 (5 bases). CDR1 and CDR2 from the germline V gene are SQVTM and ANQGSEA. The V end was cut by 6 bases, the J end by 7 bases, with 18 bases between. This CDR3 has 13 amino acids. CDR3: CSVPGTALGGYTF. The CDR3, as DNA: TGCAGCGTGCCCGGGACTGCCTTAGGTGGCTACACCTTC.

As DNA, the CDR3 is TGTGCCAGCAGCTTAGGTGGCAGGTGGGATGAGCAGTTCTTC. This translates into CASSLGGRWDEQFF. The rearrangement uses TRBV7-8 and TRBJ2-1; D is undetermined. Germline V gives CDR1 SGHVS, CDR2 FQNEAQ. This CDR3 has 14 residues. V lost 1 base and J 8 bases, leaving 12 bases between the germline ends. The full variable domain, completed using reference TRBV7-8 and TRBJ2-1, is GAGVSQSPRYKVAKRGQDVALRCDPISGHVSLFWYQQALGQGPEFLTYFQNEAQLDKSGLPSDRFFAERPEGSVSTLKIQRTQQEDSAVYLCASSLGGRWDEQFFGPGTRLTVL.

V gene TRBV19 combines with J gene TRBJ2-6; weak D call: TRBD1 (6 bases). This CDR3 has 15 amino acids. Germline CDR1 and CDR2: LNHDA and SQIVND (reference sequence). V was trimmed by 6 bases and J by 4 bases, leaving 13 bases between them. CDR3 bases: TGTGCCAGTAGGGAGAGGGGGTCCGGGGCCAACGTCCTGACTTTC. Translated, it gives CASRERGSGANVLTF.

The genes are TRBV7-3 and TRBJ2-1; tentatively, D is TRBD2 (6 bases). V lost 5 bases to trimming and J lost 4 bases, with 15 bases between them. The germline gives CDR1 SGHTA, CDR2 FQGTGA. The CDR3 runs 15 residues. The CDR3 DNA reads as TGTGCCAGCAGCCCGCGGGATTTACCATACAATGAGCAGTTCTTC. It encodes CASSPRDLPYNEQFF.

Points on this clone: The sample carries other DNA sequences with the same CDR3. This chain links TRBV11-2 with TRBJ2-7, with TRBD2 identical over 12 bases. Germline values: CDR1 SGHAT, CDR2 FQNNGV. V was clipped by 4 bases and J by 2 bases; unmatched bases: 3. This CDR3 spans 15 amino acids. The chain's CDR3 is CASSSRTSGTYEQYF. CDR3 nucleotides: TGTGCCAGCAGCTCCCGGACTAGCGGGACCTACGAGCAGTACTTC.

This rearrangement joins TRBV28 to TRBJ2-1; D remains ambiguous. This CDR3 comprises 15 residues. The V end was cut by 4 bases, the J end by 0 bases, with 10 bases between. Germline loops: CDR1 MDHEN, CDR2 SYDVKM. The CDR3: CASSSTLSSYNEQFF. CDR3 DNA: TGTGCCAGCAGTTCCACCTTAAGCTCCTACAATGAGCAGTTCTTC. The complete variable domain, with remaining parts taken from reference TRBV28 and TRBJ2-1, reads DVKVTQSSRYLVKRTGEKVFLECVQDMDHENMFWYRQDPGLGLRLIYFSYDVKMKEKGDIPEGYSVSREKKERFSLILESASTNQTSMYLCASSSTLSSYNEQFFGPGTRLTVL.

The rearrangement links TRBV5-8 to TRBJ2-6, with D unclear. Trimming removed 6 bases at V and 4 bases at J, with 8 bases between. Per the germline V gene, CDR1 is SGHTS and CDR2 is YDEGEE. The CDR3 covers 13 residues. The CDR3 DNA reads as TGTGCCAGCACCGTTTACGGGGCCAACGTCCTGACTTTC. Amino acid sequence: CASTVYGANVLTF.

This chain joins TRBV2 and TRBJ1-2; TRBD1 might be the D (5 bases). The V end was cut by 2 bases, the J end by 3 bases, with 10 bases between. Germline V CDR1 and CDR2: SNHLY, FYNNEI. The CDR3 sequence is 14 residues long. In nucleotides, the CDR3 is TGTGCCAGCAGTGAATGGGGGGTGGACTATGGCTACACCTTC. This encodes CASSEWGVDYGYTF.